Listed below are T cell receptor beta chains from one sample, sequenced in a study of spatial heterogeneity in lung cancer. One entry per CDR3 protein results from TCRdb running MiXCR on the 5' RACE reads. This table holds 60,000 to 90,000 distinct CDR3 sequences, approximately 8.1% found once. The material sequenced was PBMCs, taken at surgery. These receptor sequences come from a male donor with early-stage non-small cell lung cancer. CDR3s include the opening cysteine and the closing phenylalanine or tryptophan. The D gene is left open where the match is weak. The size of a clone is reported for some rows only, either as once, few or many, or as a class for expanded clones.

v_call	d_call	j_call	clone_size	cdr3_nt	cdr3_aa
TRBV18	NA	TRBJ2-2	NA	TGTGCCAGCTCACCTGTGAGGGCTGCGGGACTGAACACCGGGGAGCTGTTTTTT	CASSPVRAAGLNTGELFF
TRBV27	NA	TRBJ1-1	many	TGTGCCAGCAGACACCGACTCTTCCTCACTGAAGCTTTCTTT	CASRHRLFLTEAFF
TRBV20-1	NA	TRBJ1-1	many	TGCAGTGCTAGAGGAAGCGTATTTCCGGGACCTCAAGCTTTCTTT	CSARGSVFPGPQAFF
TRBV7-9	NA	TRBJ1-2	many	TGTGCCAGCAGCCGGGAGAGTAACTATGGCTACACCTTC	CASSRESNYGYTF
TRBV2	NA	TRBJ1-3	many	TGTGCCAGCAGTGAGCGAAACTCTGGAAACACCATATATTTT	CASSERNSGNTIYF
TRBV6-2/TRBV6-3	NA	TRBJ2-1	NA	TGTGCCAGCAGTTACCTAGGGCCGATTGATGAGCAGTTCTTC	CASSYLGPIDEQFF
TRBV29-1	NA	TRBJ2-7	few	TGCAGCGTTGCGGACAGTTCCTACGAGCAGTACTTC	CSVADSSYEQYF
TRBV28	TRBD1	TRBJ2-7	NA	TGTGCCAGTTTACCGGGACAGGGATCAACCTACGAGCAGTACTTC	CASLPGQGSTYEQYF
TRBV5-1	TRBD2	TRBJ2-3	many	TGCGCCAGCAGCGCCGGACTAGCTCGCGCAGATACGCAGTATTTT	CASSAGLARADTQYF
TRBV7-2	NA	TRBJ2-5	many	TGTGCCAGCAGTCCCATGCGGGAGACCCAGTACTTC	CASSPMRETQYF
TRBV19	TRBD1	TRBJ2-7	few	TGTGCCTCAATGGGACAGGGGATGTACGAGCAGTACTTC	CASMGQGMYEQYF
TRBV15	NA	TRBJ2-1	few	TGTGCCACCAGCAGAGACCCCCGGAGCTACAATGAGCAGTTCTTC	CATSRDPRSYNEQFF
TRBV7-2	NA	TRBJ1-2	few	TGTGCCAGCAGCTTAAAGGAAATTTATGGCTACACCTTC	CASSLKEIYGYTF
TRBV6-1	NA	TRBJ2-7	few	TGTGCCAGCAGTGAGGGATGGGAGCAGTACTTC	CASSEGWEQYF
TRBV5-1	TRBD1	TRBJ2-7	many	TGCGCCAGCAGCTTCGATCCGGGACAGTTAACCTACGAGCAGTACTTC	CASSFDPGQLTYEQYF
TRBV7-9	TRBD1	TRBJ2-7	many	TGTGCCAGCAGCCGACAGGGGACCTACGAGCAGTACTTC	CASSRQGTYEQYF
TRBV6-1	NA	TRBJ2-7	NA	TGTGCCAGCAGCTCATTTACCTACGAGCAGTACTTC	CASSSFTYEQYF